The entry that follows covers one TCR beta chain sequence. Its target antigen remains unknown. Within one base of it there is no much larger clone, and no base qualities were kept. The sequencer listed for this sample is Illumina HiSeq 2500. TCR beta libraries were prepared by quantitative 5'-RACE with molecular barcodes. As for the authors' bioinformatics: To identify disease-linked TCR variants, a new computational method was used, one built on a probabilistic model of VDJ rearrangement. In-frame beta chains were kept once TCRdb had trimmed the public reads at Q25 with fastp and called clones with MiXCR. Entries that share a CDR3 protein sequence are merged under the most common genes and DNA. These V and J calls rely on TCRdb rather than the paper's analysis. The sample has 250,000 to 350,000 distinct CDR3 sequences on record, approximately 8.2% of them singletons. The leading ten clones occupy roughly 14% of the sample.

The sample is drawn from a study of CD8 T cells in ankylosing spondylitis listed by TCRdb under 2017. For context, the study as a whole: To find TCR variants linked to disease, the study profiled T cell receptor beta repertoires in ankylosing spondylitis patients and healthy donors. Samples of peripheral blood were taken, and for ankylosing spondylitis patients, synovial fluid was collected as well. The whole study cohort included over 85 healthy donors and around 24 ankylosing spondylitis patients. Points the paper makes about the study in general: Some TCR beta motif variants had previously been reported in synovial fluid and blood of reactive arthritis patients, which suggested common disease-initiation mechanisms. In peripheral blood, the disease-linked clones were found at relatively low frequencies and had a CD8+ phenotype. The disease-linked clones were reported as significantly enriched in matched synovial fluid samples from ankylosing spondylitis patients. A TCR beta motif made up of several highly homologous amino acid variants appeared to be characteristic of blood from ankylosing spondylitis patients.

Sample: blood, either unsorted or a sorted T cell fraction (not recorded which). This sequence was found in a male donor with ankylosing spondylitis.

The sequence in DNA is TGTGCCACCCGGACTAGCGGGAGGGACACAGATACGCAGTATTTT. Translation gives CATRTSGRDTDTQYF. The chain employs TRBV10-3 and TRBJ2-3, and TRBD2 matches 15 of the central bases. Via the germline V gene, CDR1 is ENHRY and CDR2 SYGVKD. Trimming leaves V shorter by 10 bases and J shorter by 2 bases, with the junction holding 4 bases beyond the gene matches. Including cysteine and phenylalanine, the CDR3 has 15 amino acids. The DNA shown is the 45-base CDR3, in frame from base 1.